Each of the 16 T cell receptor beta chains below was sequenced from the same sample in a study of CD8+CD57+ T cells in acquired aplastic anemia. Patients selected for sequencing had displayed CD8+CD57+ cell expansion by flow cytometry. The template used for profiling TCR beta VDJ and CDR3 was genomic DNA. TCRdb recomputed calls from the reads with MiXCR, one row per CDR3 protein. The sample has some 180,000 distinct CDR3 sequences; roughly three fifths are singletons. The sequencing input was sorted CD4+, CD8+, or CD8+CD57+ T cells (not recorded which) from PBMCs. These receptors were collected from a human donor with aplastic anemia.

This chain links TRBV2 with TRBJ1-3; D is unresolved. Trimming left V 1 base short and J 0 bases short, with 10 bases between. The germline V gene has CDR1 SNHLY and CDR2 FYNNEI. The CDR3 has 16 residues. The CDR3 spells CASSEDSYFSGNTIYF. The CDR3 region has the DNA TGTGCCAGCAGTGAAGACAGCTATTTCTCTGGAAACACCATATATTTT.

This sequence joins TRBV7-8 and TRBJ2-1; TRBD2 aligns across 10 bases. There are 17 residues in the CDR3. With 2 bases clipped from V and 5 bases from J, the junction kept 9 bases outside the gene matches. Germline-derived CDR1 and CDR2 are SGHVS and FQNEAQ. The CDR3 region has the DNA TGTGCCAGCAGCTTAAGTCTCTCTAGCGGGGGAAACAATGAGCAGTTCTTC. Protein sequence: CASSLSLSSGGNNEQFF.

V gene TRBV12-3 or TRBV12-4 combines with J gene TRBJ2-3; 9 positions match TRBD1. V gave up 5 bases and J gave up 0 bases; unmatched junction bases: 3. The CDR3 runs 15 residues. The DNA for the CDR3 is TGTGCCAGCAGTCTCGGGACAGGGAGCACAGATACGCAGTATTTT. It yields the protein CASSLGTGSTDTQYF.

This clonotype was found many times. The CDR3 nucleotides are TGTGCCACAGGTGGGTCCTACGAGCAGTACTTC. Translating it yields CATGGSYEQYF. The rearrangement links TRBV6-1 to TRBJ2-7; no clear D gene. Germline V gene lookup returns CDR1 MNHNS and CDR2 SASEGT. V dropped 10 bases and J dropped 1 base, with 8 bases sitting between them. The CDR3 spans 11 residues.

The chain couples TRBV7-6 to TRBJ2-3; no definite D call. This CDR3 has 16 residues. The germline V gene encodes CDR1 SGHVS and CDR2 FNYEAQ. Trimming pared 1 base from V and 2 bases from J, leaving 13 bases between. Here the CDR3 reads CASSLGSGGYTDTQYF. In DNA, the CDR3 is TGTGCCAGCAGCTTAGGATCCGGCGGCTACACAGATACGCAGTATTTT.

This clonotype was observed a handful of times. This chain connects TRBV7-2 to TRBJ2-6; TRBD1 aligns across 8 bases. The CDR3 spans 14 residues. V lost 6 bases to trimming and J lost 2 bases; unmatched junction nucleotides: 0. From germline, CDR1 is SGHTA and CDR2 FQGNSA. CDR3 in amino acids: CASRDRAGANVLTF. CDR3 sequence (DNA): TGTGCCAGCAGGGACAGGGCTGGGGCCAACGTCCTGACTTTC. Full variable domain (missing parts from reference TRBV7-2 and TRBJ2-6): GAGVSQSPSNKVTEKGKDVELRCDPISGHTALYWYRQSLGQGLEFLIYFQGNSAPDKSGLPSDRFSAERTGGSVSTLTIQRTQQEDSAVYLCASRDRAGANVLTFGAGSRLTVL.

This chain connects TRBV5-1 to TRBJ2-1, with a possible D match to TRBD2 (6 bases). CDR3 length: 13 amino acids. Trimming stripped 3 bases from V and 8 bases from J, with 12 bases between. Germline CDR1 SGHRS, CDR2 YFSETQ. CDR3 DNA sequence: TGCGCCAGCAGCTCGCAACTAGCCGATGAGCAGTTCTTC. Translated: CASSSQLADEQFF.

This chain links TRBV7-6 with TRBJ2-3; TRBD2 matches at 10 bases. This CDR3 is built from 17 residues. J lost 2 bases, V lost 3 bases, and 8 bases had no gene match. Germline V gives CDR1 SGHVS, CDR2 FNYEAQ. As DNA, the CDR3 is TGTGCCAGCAGCTTTTTAGCGGGAGGTTTACACACAGATACGCAGTATTTT. Translation: CASSFLAGGLHTDTQYF.

Comments on this clonotype: This could be a read error, since a much larger clone is one nucleotide away. V and J are TRBV30 and TRBJ2-1; 7 bases agree with TRBD1. Germline V CDR1 and CDR2: GTSNPN, SVGIG (reference sequence). The CDR3 has 13 amino acids. This CDR3 reads CAWSVDRSNAQFF. Written as DNA, the CDR3 is TGTGCCTGGAGTGTGGACAGGTCTAATGCGCAGTTCTTC.

The chain recombines TRBV20-1 with TRBJ2-3, with 10 bases identical to TRBD1. V trimming: 6 bases; J trimming: 11 bases; junction bases outside the gene matches: 11. The CDR3 length is 13 residues. Germline V gene sequence: CDR1 DFQATT, CDR2 SNEGSKA (reference sequence). CDR3 sequence: CSARDRGSHEQYF. DNA of the CDR3: TGCAGTGCACGGGACAGGGGTAGCCATGAGCAGTATTTT.

The chain has TRBV12-3 or TRBV12-4 and TRBJ2-2; no firm D call. Between the trimmed V and J ends, which lost 10 bases and 8 bases, there was a span of 8 bases. This CDR3 is built from 10 residues. CDR3 in amino acids: CAKGAGELFF. DNA of the CDR3: TGTGCCAAAGGAGCGGGGGAGCTGTTTTTT.

This clonotype has a count of ten or more. V gene TRBV3-1 combines with J gene TRBJ2-5; 7 bases line up with TRBD2. The V segment lost 1 base and the J segment 1 base; nucleotides outside the gene matches: 9. The CDR3 runs 17 residues. Germline V gives CDR1 LGHDT, CDR2 YNNKEL (reference sequence). The CDR3 protein is CASSQGAGTTGQETQYF. The CDR3, as DNA: TGTGCCAGCAGCCAAGGAGCCGGGACTACCGGCCAAGAGACCCAGTACTTC.

The rearrangement joins TRBV2 to TRBJ1-4; D might be TRBD1 (5 bases). The CDR3 runs 16 residues. Germline CDR1 reads SNHLY; CDR2 reads FYNNEI. Between the trimmed V and J ends, which lost 5 bases and 7 bases, there was a span of 20 bases. The CDR3 DNA reads TGTGCCAGCAGTACGGCCGGGGCCCAATGGAGTGAAAAACTGTTTTTT. Protein sequence: CASSTAGAQWSEKLFF. The whole variable domain, filled in from reference TRBV2 and TRBJ1-4, reads EPEVTQTPSHQVTQMGQEVILRCVPISNHLYFYWYRQILGQKVEFLVSFYNNEISEKSEIFDDQFSVERPDGSNFTLKIRSTKLEDSAMYFCASSTAGAQWSEKLFFGSGTQLSVL.

This chain links TRBV7-6 with TRBJ2-7; D is possibly TRBD2 (5 bases). Trimming pared 10 bases from V and 7 bases from J, leaving 23 bases between. The V gene's germline CDR1 is SGHVS and CDR2 FNYEAQ. The CDR3 has 14 amino acids. This CDR3 is CATLLGETLREQYF. CDR3 coding DNA: TGTGCCACCCTCCTCGGGGAAACGCTGAGGGAGCAGTACTTC.

This chain uses TRBV4-3 with TRBJ2-6; D not certain. Trimming removed 0 bases from V and 4 bases from J, with 4 bases in between. This CDR3 has 14 amino acids. Germline V gene lookup returns CDR1 LGHNA and CDR2 YSLEER. The CDR3 coding sequence is TGCGCCAGCAGCCAAGATAACGGGGCCAACGTCCTGACTTTC. Translating it yields CASSQDNGANVLTF.

The V gene is TRBV9, the J gene TRBJ1-1; 10 positions match TRBD1. Trimming removed 0 bases from V and 8 bases from J; junction bases left unmatched: 7. Germline V gene sequence: CDR1 SGDLS, CDR2 YYNGEE. The CDR3 loop spans 15 amino acids. CDR3 protein: CASSVDDRGLLEAFF. The CDR3, as DNA: TGTGCCAGCAGCGTAGACGACAGGGGGCTTTTGGAAGCTTTCTTT. Full variable domain (rest looked up from reference TRBV9 and TRBJ1-1): DSGVTQTPKHLITATGQRVTLRCSPRSGDLSVYWYQQSLDQGLQFLIQYYNGEERAKGNILERFSAQQFPDLHSELNLSSLELGDSALYFCASSVDDRGLLEAFFGQGTRLTVV.